The next 31 T cell receptor beta chains were all read from a single sample in a study of STAT3 mutations in large granular lymphocyte leukemia. Study conclusions and caveats: At least one immunodominant TCR beta clonotype appeared in every T-cell large granular lymphocyte leukemia patient.

No antigen is known for these receptors. Sequenced by immunoSEQ multiplex PCR; TCRdb stores in-frame clones only, minus some. The table records 35,000 to 40,000 clones, 88% of them present only once. What was sequenced was PBMCs. The receptors originated from a human donor with T large granular lymphocyte leukemia. Some clones in this sample may be carry-over from other donors' samples.

This clone was recorded only once. This chain links TRBV18 with TRBJ1-1; the D is unclear. CDR3 length equals 14 residues. Trimming stripped 3 bases from V and 0 bases from J, with 8 bases between. CDR1 and CDR2 from the germline V gene are KGHSH and LQKENI. Here the CDR3 reads CASSPEALNTEAFF. DNA for the CDR3: TGTGCCAGCTCACCCGAGGCCCTGAACACTGAAGCTTTCTTT.

This clone was seen once. The V and J genes are TRBV14 and TRBJ2-1; 7 bases map to TRBD2. The CDR3 covers 16 residues. In germline, CDR1 is SGHDN, CDR2 FVKESK. V was pared by 3 bases and J by 2 bases, with 7 bases of the junction left unmatched. DNA for the CDR3: TGTGCCAGCAGCCAGTCGGGACTACCCCCCTACAATGAGCAGTTCTTC. It codes for CASSQSGLPPYNEQFF.

This clone was seen just once. The V call is TRBV28, the J call TRBJ2-1; D may be TRBD2 (6 bases). The germline V gene encodes CDR1 MDHEN and CDR2 SYDVKM. This CDR3 region has 16 residues. The V end was cut by 5 bases, the J end by 3 bases, with 17 bases between. The CDR3 DNA sequence: TGTGCCAGCAGTAGCCCCTTGGCGGGGTTCTACAATGAGCAGTTCTTC. This sequence encodes CASSSPLAGFYNEQFF.

J is TRBJ1-5 and V is TRBV6-5; D ambiguous. Looked up from germline, CDR1 is MNHEY and CDR2 is SVGAGI. There are 13 residues in the CDR3. The V end was cut by 3 bases, the J end by 4 bases, with 7 bases between. CDR3 sequence (DNA): TGTGCCAGCAGTTATCGGCAGAATCAGCCCCAGCATTTT. Residues: CASSYRQNQPQHF.

The chain links TRBV28 to TRBJ1-6; 8 positions agree with TRBD1. The junction had 6 bases not matched to a gene; V was cut back by 3 bases and J by 8 bases. From germline, CDR1 is MDHEN and CDR2 SYDVKM. The CDR3 loop spans 15 amino acids. CDR3 loop: CASSLSGTGYSPLHF. The CDR3 bases are TGTGCCAGCAGTTTGAGTGGGACAGGTTATTCACCCCTCCACTTT.

This chain joins TRBV6-1 and TRBJ2-6; unclear D gene. Trimming took 2 bases from V and 0 from J, leaving 20 bases between them. Germline-derived CDR1 and CDR2 are MNHNS and SASEGT. CDR3 length: 20 residues. CDR3 sequence (DNA): TGTGCCAGCAGTGAACTTGCACAAAAAACCCCTGACTCTGGGGCCAACGTCCTGACTTTC. It is translated as CASSELAQKTPDSGANVLTF.

This clone was seen only a few times. The chain carries TRBV11-2 and TRBJ1-6; D unclear. Germline V gene data show CDR1 as SGHAT and CDR2 as FQNNGV. V lost 2 bases to trimming and J lost 10 bases, with 6 bases between them. The CDR3 spans 12 residues. The CDR3 DNA reads as TGTGCCAGCAGCTTAAGAGGGTCACCCCTCCACTTT. As protein: CASSLRGSPLHF.

In its sample, this clone was seen a few times. J is TRBJ1-1 and V is TRBV7-2; 7 bases map to TRBD1. The CDR3 contains 13 residues. The V segment lost 5 bases and the J segment 8 bases; nucleotides outside the gene matches: 8. Germline V gene sequence: CDR1 SGHTA, CDR2 FQGNSA. DNA of the CDR3: TGTGCCAGCAGCCCGCCACAGGGGAGGGAAGCTTTCTTT. This translates into CASSPPQGREAFF. The whole variable domain, filled in from reference TRBV7-2 and TRBJ1-1, reads GAGVSQSPSNKVTEKGKDVELRCDPISGHTALYWYRQSLGQGLEFLIYFQGNSAPDKSGLPSDRFSAERTGGSVSTLTIQRTQQEDSAVYLCASSPPQGREAFFGQGTRLTVV.

The V and J genes are TRBV30 and TRBJ1-1, with 7 bases matching TRBD1. Germline V gene sequence: CDR1 GTSNPN, CDR2 SVGIG (reference sequence). The CDR3 is 13 residues long. V trimming: 2 bases; J trimming: 4 bases; junction bases outside the gene matches: 4. In DNA form, the CDR3 reads TGTGCCTGGAGTCGGGACAGTGGCACTGAAGCTTTCTTT. Translated: CAWSRDSGTEAFF.

The chain joins TRBV30 to TRBJ2-7, with no clear D. Germline V CDR1 and CDR2: GTSNPN, SVGIG (reference sequence). The CDR3 consists of 12 residues. The V and J ends lost 0 bases and 1 base respectively, with 4 bases between them. The CDR3 DNA reads as TGTGCCTGGAGTGTGGGGTCCTACGAGCAGTACTTC. Protein sequence: CAWSVGSYEQYF.

In this sample, this clone turned up a few times. The chain recombines TRBV6-5 with TRBJ1-1, with D hard to call. Trimming pared 6 bases from V and 6 bases from J, leaving 20 bases between. Germline CDR1 reads MNHEY; CDR2 reads SVGAGI. The CDR3 consists of 15 residues. CDR3 in DNA: TGTGCCAGCAGCCAGACCTCCTCGGGTTCGGCTGAAGCTTTCTTT. This sequence encodes CASSQTSSGSAEAFF.

V gene TRBV19 combines with J gene TRBJ2-3; TRBD1 matches 7 bases. Per germline, CDR1 LNHDA and CDR2 SQIVND (reference sequence). This CDR3 has 16 residues. The V and J ends lost 5 bases and 2 bases, in that order; junction bases with no gene match: 10. CDR3 amino acids: CASSVDPGQSTDTQYF. The CDR3 DNA follows: TGTGCCAGTAGTGTCGACCCGGGACAGTCCACAGATACGCAGTATTTT.

This chain uses TRBV27 with TRBJ2-3; no clear D gene. V lost 6 bases to trimming and J lost 4 bases, with 8 bases between them. The germline gives CDR1 MNHEY, CDR2 SMNVEV (reference sequence). The CDR3 is 12 amino acids. The CDR3 bases are TGTGCCAGCAGGGGGATATCAGATACGCAGTATTTT. It encodes CASRGISDTQYF.

The genes are TRBV18 and TRBJ1-5; 7 bases are a match to TRBD1. The CDR3 runs 13 residues. Germline CDR1 KGHSH, CDR2 LQKENI. J was trimmed by 6 bases and V by 4 bases; bases with no gene match: 3. The CDR3 loop is CASSQTGAQPQHF. The DNA for the CDR3 is TGTGCCAGCTCACAAACAGGGGCTCAGCCCCAGCATTTT.

This clone has a handful of counts. CDR3 bases: TGTGCCAGCAGTGAACAGGGCCGTTCACCCCTCCACTTT. Translation gives CASSEQGRSPLHF. V and J are TRBV2 and TRBJ1-6; TRBD1 is a possible D gene (5 bases). CDR3 size: 13 residues. Germline V gene sequence: CDR1 SNHLY, CDR2 FYNNEI. V lost 2 bases and J lost 9, with 8 bases in between. Variable domain in full (rest from reference TRBV2 and TRBJ1-6): EPEVTQTPSHQVTQMGQEVILRCVPISNHLYFYWYRQILGQKVEFLVSFYNNEISEKSEIFDDQFSVERPDGSNFTLKIRSTKLEDSAMYFCASSEQGRSPLHFGNGTRLTVT.

The V call is TRBV27, the J call TRBJ2-7, with 8 bases fitting TRBD1. The CDR3 is 13 amino acids. V lost 5 bases to trimming and J lost 6 bases; unmatched junction nucleotides: 6. Per germline, CDR1 MNHEY and CDR2 SMNVEV (reference sequence). The CDR3 bases are TGTGCCAGCAGTGGTACAGGGGGAGGCGAGCAGTACTTC. It yields the protein CASSGTGGGEQYF.

This chain connects TRBV4-3 to TRBJ2-7, with 9 bases aligning to TRBD1. The CDR3 spans 15 residues. The germline gives CDR1 LGHNA, CDR2 YSLEER. After removal of 3 bases from V and 1 base from J, the junction contained 4 bases not matched to a gene. CDR3 nucleotides: TGCGCCAGCAGCCAGAGGACAGGGGAGTCCTACGAGCAGTACTTC. This encodes CASSQRTGESYEQYF.

The chain joins TRBV18 to TRBJ1-1, with D possibly TRBD1 on 5 matching bases. With 4 bases removed from V and 7 bases from J, the gap between germline ends came to 13 bases. The CDR3 contains 13 residues. CDR1 and CDR2 from the germline V gene are KGHSH and LQKENI. The CDR3 coding sequence is TGTGCCAGCTCACGGGACGTCCAATTTGAAGCTTTCTTT. Protein product: CASSRDVQFEAFF.

About this clone itself: Other DNA sequences within the sample encode an identical CDR3. The V gene is TRBV5-4, the J gene TRBJ1-2; D uncertain. V dropped 1 base and J dropped 1 base, with 5 bases sitting between them. Germline V CDR1 and CDR2: SGHNT, YYREEE (reference sequence). This CDR3 comprises 13 residues. The CDR3 loop reads CASSLTDNYGYTF. The CDR3 DNA reads as TGTGCCAGCAGCTTGACGGATAACTATGGCTACACCTTC.

The V gene is TRBV5-1, the J gene TRBJ1-6; no firm D call. Trimming took off 5 bases at V and 8 bases at J, with 11 bases between the two ends. CDR3 length: 13 residues. Germline CDR1 and CDR2: SGHRS and YFSETQ. The CDR3 here is CASSNTLDSPLHF. The CDR3 DNA sequence: TGCGCCAGCAGTAACACCCTAGATTCACCCCTCCACTTT. The full variable domain, its missing parts supplied by reference TRBV5-1 and TRBJ1-6, is KAGVTQTPRYLIKTRGQQVTLSCSPISGHRSVSWYQQTPGQGLQFLFEYFSETQRNKGNFPGRFSGRQFSNSRSEMNVSTLELGDSALYLCASSNTLDSPLHFGNGTRLTVT.

This clone was recorded once. The genes are TRBV11-2 and TRBJ1-5; D is uncertain. V was trimmed by 3 bases and J by 4 bases, leaving 7 bases between them. Germline lookup yields CDR1 SGHAT and CDR2 FQNNGV. There are 13 residues in the CDR3. This chain's CDR3 is CASSFSGNQPQHF. The CDR3 DNA reads TGTGCCAGCAGCTTCAGTGGGAATCAGCCCCAGCATTTT.

The J gene is TRBJ1-5, the V gene TRBV9; 7 positions agree with TRBD1. The junction had 8 bases not matched to a gene; V was cut back by 6 bases and J by 2 bases. CDR1 and CDR2 (germline): SGDLS, YYNGEE. The CDR3 loop spans 15 amino acids. Written as DNA, the CDR3 is TGTGCCAGCACCTCGACAGGGTCGGGCAATCAGCCCCAGCATTTT. Translation gives CASTSTGSGNQPQHF.

The chain is built from TRBV6-1 and TRBJ2-2; 7 positions agree with TRBD1. The V gene's germline CDR1 is MNHNS and CDR2 SASEGT. There are 13 residues in the CDR3. Losses at the gene ends were 7 bases for V and 4 bases for J; bases not matched to a gene: 3. The CDR3 coding sequence is TGTGCCAGCACCTACAGGGGCACCGGGGAGCTGTTTTTT. Amino acids: CASTYRGTGELFF.

This chain uses TRBV5-4 with TRBJ1-1; perhaps TRBD1 as D (5 bases). Trimming shortened V by 3 bases and J by 4 bases, and 13 bases separated the two germline ends. The CDR3 totals 14 residues. The germline V gene encodes CDR1 SGHNT and CDR2 YYREEE (reference sequence). CDR3 region: CASSSYDGGTEAFF. The CDR3 DNA reads TGTGCCAGCAGCTCGTATGACGGGGGCACTGAAGCTTTCTTT.

The chain uses TRBV14 and TRBJ2-7; D gene uncertain. Trimming stripped 1 base from V and 3 bases from J, with 1 base between. Germline-derived CDR1 and CDR2 are SGHDN and FVKESK. The CDR3 covers 11 residues. CDR3 coding DNA: TGTGCCAGCAGCCAAGTCTACGAGCAGTACTTC. This translates into CASSQVYEQYF.

This clone was detected only once. The genes are TRBV15 and TRBJ1-1; 9 positions agree with TRBD1. After removal of 4 bases from V and 2 bases from J, the junction contained 2 bases not matched to a gene. CDR3 length: 14 residues. Germline-derived CDR1 and CDR2 are LNHNV and YYDKDF (reference sequence). The DNA for the CDR3 is TGTGCCACCAGCAAGGGACAGGGAAACACTGAAGCTTTCTTT. Its translation: CATSKGQGNTEAFF.

The chain links TRBV4-3 to TRBJ2-2; TRBD2 agrees at 10 bases. V dropped 0 bases and J dropped 7; count of bases not matched to a gene: 8. This CDR3 has 17 residues. CDR1 is LGHNA, CDR2 YSLEER, per germline. CDR3 amino acids: CASSQDRLAGDIGELFF. Here the CDR3 DNA reads TGCGCCAGCAGCCAAGATCGGCTAGCGGGGGATATCGGGGAGCTGTTTTTT.

The V gene is TRBV30, the J gene TRBJ1-2, with unresolved D. The CDR3 sequence is 13 residues long. Germline V gene data show CDR1 as GTSNPN and CDR2 as SVGIG (reference sequence). Trimming cost V 4 bases and J 2 bases, with 11 bases left between them. CDR3 loop: CAWKLTANYGYTF. For the CDR3, the DNA is TGTGCCTGGAAGCTAACAGCAAACTATGGCTACACCTTC.

The rearrangement uses TRBV28 and TRBJ2-1; 8 bases fit TRBD1. The V gene end was trimmed by 6 bases and the J gene end by 4 bases; junction bases not matched to a gene: 5. This CDR3 has 14 residues. Germline CDR1 MDHEN, CDR2 SYDVKM. This CDR3 reads CASRGQVLYNEQFF. DNA for the CDR3: TGTGCCAGCAGGGGACAGGTCCTATACAATGAGCAGTTCTTC.

This chain joins TRBV7-8 and TRBJ1-6; no clear D gene. Germline CDR1 reads SGHVS; CDR2 reads FQNEAQ. The CDR3 is 19 amino acids. V lost 4 bases to trimming and J lost 8 bases, with 27 bases between them. CDR3 bases: TGTGCCAGCAGCTACAAGACCCACCGCAGCTCAGGCATTCATTCACCCCTCCACTTT. Residues: CASSYKTHRSSGIHSPLHF.

This chain joins TRBV12-5 and TRBJ2-1; 10 bases are shared with TRBD1. This CDR3 has 13 amino acids. J was trimmed by 6 bases and V by 9 bases; bases with no gene match: 5. CDR1 is LGHNT and CDR2 is FRNRAP in the germline V gene. CDR3 sequence (DNA): TGTGCTAGCTCCGGGACAGGGGCCAATGAGCAGTTCTTC. As protein: CASSGTGANEQFF.